These 6 T cell receptor beta chains came from one sample sequenced in a study of T cell responses to AZD1222 COVID-19 vaccine. Data came from immunoSEQ multiplex PCR; TCRdb stores just in-frame clones and leaves some out. The table includes 180,000 or so clones, more than 85% detected once. Sequences were derived from peripheral blood, sampled 28 days after the second AZD1222 dose. The origin of the receptors is an adult who received the AZD1222 COVID-19 vaccine.

The chain joins TRBV30 to TRBJ1-5; maybe TRBD1 (5 bases). This CDR3 spans 15 amino acids. CDR1 is GTSNPN, CDR2 SVGIG, per germline (reference sequence). V dropped 1 base and J dropped 7 bases, with 17 bases sitting between them. The CDR3 DNA sequence: TGTGCCTGGAGTGGACGATCCGGGGGTCGACAGCCCCAGCATTTT. Residues: CAWSGRSGGRQPQHF. The entire variable domain, with the rest obtained from reference TRBV30 and TRBJ1-5, is as follows: SQTIHQWPATLVQPVGSPLSLECTVEGTSNPNLYWYRQAAGRGLQLLFYSVGIGQISSEVPQNLSASRPQDRQFILSSKKLLLSDSGFYLCAWSGRSGGRQPQHFGDGTRLSIL.

The rearrangement links TRBV10-2 to TRBJ2-3; the match to TRBD2 covers 7 bases. Germline V lookup: CDR1 WSHSY, CDR2 SAAADI. The trim removed 4 bases at V and 10 bases at J, leaving 8 bases unmatched. CDR3 size: 13 residues. In DNA form, the CDR3 reads TGCGCCAGCAGTGCCCTGACTAGCAGGGCGCAGTATTTT. Translating it yields CASSALTSRAQYF.

The chain couples TRBV5-5 to TRBJ1-1; D not resolved. Trimming cost V 3 bases and J 1 base, with 10 bases left between them. CDR3 size: 14 residues. In germline, CDR1 is SGHKS, CDR2 YYEKEE (reference sequence). In nucleotides, the CDR3 is TGTGCCAGCAGCTCGACGGTGACGAACACTGAAGCTTTCTTT. This sequence encodes CASSSTVTNTEAFF. The whole variable domain, filled in from reference TRBV5-5 and TRBJ1-1, reads DAGVTQSPTHLIKTRGQQVTLRCSPISGHKSVSWYQQVLGQGPQFIFQYYEKEERGRGNFPDRFSARQFPNYSSELNVNALLLGDSALYLCASSSTVTNTEAFFGQGTRLTVV.

On this clone itself: At the DNA level, this CDR3 is encoded by other sequences in the same sample as well. The chain links TRBV11-2 to TRBJ2-2; perhaps TRBD2 as D (6 bases). V was trimmed by 1 base and J by 2 bases, leaving 8 bases between them. The CDR3 has 15 residues. In germline, CDR1 is SGHAT, CDR2 FQNNGV. The CDR3 bases are TGTGCCAGCAGCTTAGGGGGGGTAAACACCGGGGAGCTGTTTTTT. Its protein is CASSLGGVNTGELFF.

The rearrangement links TRBV3-1 (or the pseudogene TRBV3-2) to TRBJ1-1; D is uncertain. Trimming removed 5 bases from V and 1 base from J, with 14 bases in between. Germline V gene lookup returns CDR1 LGHDT and CDR2 YNNKEL (reference sequence). The CDR3 extends over 15 amino acids. The CDR3 loop reads CASSATPGANTEAFF. The CDR3, as DNA: TGTGCCAGCAGCGCCACCCCAGGAGCGAACACTGAAGCTTTCTTT.

V and J are TRBV5-1 and TRBJ1-5; a possible D gene is TRBD1 (5 bases). With 0 bases removed from V and 6 bases from J, the gap between germline ends came to 7 bases. CDR1 is SGHRS, CDR2 YFSETQ, per germline. The CDR3 runs 13 residues. DNA for the CDR3: TGCGCCAGCAGCTTGGCCGGGGGTCAGCCCCAGCATTTT. Protein: CASSLAGGQPQHF.